These 25 T cell receptor beta chains share one sample of origin, sequenced in a study of shared clonotypes between healthy human individuals. Clones were sequenced by immunoSEQ multiplex PCR, and TCRdb holds only the in-frame ones, with some missing. This table has roughly 1.4 million clones, approximately 98.5% appearing once. The specimen sequenced was naive CD4+ T cells sorted from blood. The subset denotes: CD45RA+ positively selected. All receptors derive from a man younger than 45 in good health.

This clone has a single count. The chain uses TRBV7-6 and TRBJ2-5; no clear D. Germline lookup yields CDR1 SGHVS and CDR2 FNYEAQ. This CDR3 contains 13 residues. Trimming stripped 2 bases from V and 2 bases from J, with 6 bases between. CDR3 in DNA: TGTGCCAGCAGCTTATATCGGCAAGAGACCCAGTACTTC. This translates into CASSLYRQETQYF.

The CDR3 DNA sequence: TGCGCCAGCAGGAAGGGAGGGCTGATCACAGATACGCAGTATTTT. Translation gives CASRKGGLITDTQYF. The rearrangement joins TRBV4-1 to TRBJ2-3; 7 bases fit TRBD2. The J segment lost 2 bases and the V segment lost 6 bases, leaving 8 bases of the junction unmatched. The CDR3 has 15 amino acids. Germline lookup yields CDR1 MGHRA and CDR2 YSYEKL.

The chain uses TRBV10-3 and TRBJ2-1; 10 bases map to TRBD1. Germline assignment: CDR1 ENHRY and CDR2 SYGVKD. CDR3 size: 13 residues. The junction had 3 bases not matched to a gene; V was cut back by 6 bases and J by 7 bases. Here the CDR3 reads CAIRGQGSNEQFF. Written as DNA, the CDR3 is TGTGCCATCAGGGGACAGGGGAGTAATGAGCAGTTCTTC.

This chain uses TRBV2 with TRBJ2-7, with TRBD2 matching over 9 bases. The V gene end was trimmed by 0 bases and the J gene end by 4 bases; junction bases not matched to a gene: 10. CDR3 length: 17 amino acids. Germline lookup yields CDR1 SNHLY and CDR2 FYNNEI. This CDR3 is CASSEALRGGLAYEQYF. The CDR3 region has the DNA TGTGCCAGCAGTGAAGCCCTGCGGGGTGGACTAGCGTACGAGCAGTACTTC.

V gene TRBV28 combines with J gene TRBJ1-5; D is unclear. Trimming took 8 bases from V and 9 from J, leaving 14 bases between them. CDR1 is MDHEN, CDR2 SYDVKM, per germline. The CDR3 contains 12 residues. CDR3 sequence (DNA): TGTGCCAGCCGAACCTACTCCACGCCCCAGCATTTT. It codes for CASRTYSTPQHF. The variable domain in full, completed from reference TRBV28 and TRBJ1-5, reads DVKVTQSSRYLVKRTGEKVFLECVQDMDHENMFWYRQDPGLGLRLIYFSYDVKMKEKGDIPEGYSVSREKKERFSLILESASTNQTSMYLCASRTYSTPQHFGDGTRLSIL.

The J gene is TRBJ2-2, the V gene TRBV5-1; D possibly corresponds to TRBD1 (5 bases). Per germline, CDR1 SGHRS and CDR2 YFSETQ. Deletions cut 8 bases from V and 2 bases from J, with 13 bases between. The CDR3 sequence is 14 residues long. The CDR3 loop is CASRGLTNTGELFF. For the CDR3, the DNA is TGCGCCAGTAGGGGTCTGACTAACACCGGGGAGCTGTTTTTT.

This chain links TRBV7-9 with TRBJ1-2; tentative D call: TRBD1 (6 bases). The CDR3 runs 14 residues. Looked up from germline, CDR1 is SEHNR and CDR2 is FQNEAQ (reference sequence). The V end was cut by 5 bases, the J end by 6 bases, with 16 bases between. Here the CDR3 reads CASSPGQYHDGYTF. CDR3 sequence (DNA): TGTGCCAGCAGCCCTGGACAGTATCACGATGGCTACACCTTC.

The chain has TRBV9 and TRBJ2-7; D gene ambiguous. Per germline, CDR1 SGDLS and CDR2 YYNGEE. Trimming left V 3 bases short and J 4 bases short, with 14 bases between. The CDR3 has 14 amino acids. The CDR3 sequence is CASSEDSSGYEQYF. CDR3 sequence (DNA): TGTGCCAGCAGCGAGGATAGCAGTGGTTACGAGCAGTACTTC. The full variable domain, rest sourced from reference TRBV9 and TRBJ2-7, is DSGVTQTPKHLITATGQRVTLRCSPRSGDLSVYWYQQSLDQGLQFLIQYYNGEERAKGNILERFSAQQFPDLHSELNLSSLELGDSALYFCASSEDSSGYEQYFGPGTRLTVT.

The genes are TRBV7-3 and TRBJ2-1; D may be TRBD1 (6 bases). The germline V gene has CDR1 SGHTA and CDR2 FQGTGA. The CDR3 consists of 16 residues. V lost 5 bases to trimming and J lost 2 bases, with 16 bases between them. The CDR3 DNA is TGTGCCAGCAGCCTAATACAGGGCAGGGCCTACAATGAGCAGTTCTTC. It encodes CASSLIQGRAYNEQFF.

Regarding this clone: Other DNA sequences from this sample encode an identical CDR3 as well. The chain uses TRBV18 and TRBJ1-5, with TRBD1 matching 11 bases. The length of the CDR3 is 15 residues. The trim removed 3 bases at V and 5 bases at J, leaving 3 bases unmatched. From germline, CDR1 is KGHSH and CDR2 LQKENI. The CDR3: CASSPRTGGDQPQHF. The CDR3 DNA follows: TGTGCCAGCTCACCTCGGACAGGGGGCGATCAGCCCCAGCATTTT.

V is TRBV4-3 and J is TRBJ2-1; no clear D. The V end was cut by 1 base, the J end by 4 bases, with 2 bases between. The CDR3 is made up of 12 amino acids. The germline V gene has CDR1 LGHNA and CDR2 YSLEER. For the CDR3, the DNA is TGCGCCAGCAGCCAAGGGTACAATGAGCAGTTCTTC. Protein: CASSQGYNEQFF.

CDR3 residues: CASSYSRTTGGYTF. The CDR3 DNA is TGTGCCAGCAGTTACTCACGGACAACGGGTGGCTACACCTTC. The chain couples TRBV6-5 to TRBJ1-2; maybe TRBD1 (5 bases). Looked up from germline, CDR1 is MNHEY and CDR2 is SVGAGI. The CDR3 sequence is 14 residues long. Trimming left V 0 bases short and J 7 bases short, with 12 bases between.

The chain carries TRBV2 and TRBJ2-5; D gene uncertain. Germline V CDR1 and CDR2: SNHLY, FYNNEI. CDR3 length equals 11 residues. Trimming stripped 8 bases from V and 3 bases from J, with 7 bases between. CDR3 amino acids: CASALEETQYF. DNA for the CDR3: TGTGCCAGCGCTTTGGAAGAGACCCAGTACTTC.

This chain uses TRBV5-1 with TRBJ1-1; no firm D call. Deletions cut 2 bases from V and 1 base from J, with 6 bases between. The length of the CDR3 is 13 residues. Germline V CDR1 and CDR2: SGHRS, YFSETQ. For the CDR3, the DNA is TGCGCCAGCAGCTTCCCGGGGAACACTGAAGCTTTCTTT. It encodes CASSFPGNTEAFF.

J is TRBJ1-1 and V is TRBV14; 7 bases line up with TRBD1. Germline V lookup: CDR1 SGHDN, CDR2 FVKESK. V trimming: 4 bases; J trimming: 1 base; junction bases outside the gene matches: 3. The CDR3 sequence is 14 residues long. The CDR3, as DNA: TGTGCCAGCAGCCTGAGACAGGGGAACACTGAAGCTTTCTTT. Amino acid sequence: CASSLRQGNTEAFF.

V gene TRBV4-1 combines with J gene TRBJ2-3, with 7 bases identical to TRBD1. CDR1 is MGHRA, CDR2 YSYEKL, per germline. J lost 5 bases, V lost 0 bases, and 8 bases had no gene match. The CDR3 extends over 16 amino acids. The CDR3 sequence: CASSQDRPGGIDTQYF. Here the CDR3 DNA reads TGCGCCAGCAGCCAAGATCGGCCAGGGGGTATAGATACGCAGTATTTT.

The V and J genes are TRBV5-1 and TRBJ2-7; D is perhaps TRBD1 or TRBD2 (5 bases each). The CDR3 is made up of 14 amino acids. Germline CDR1 is SGHRS and CDR2 is YFSETQ. The V end lost 4 bases, the J end lost 3 bases, and 14 bases lay between the germline ends. In nucleotides, the CDR3 is TGCGCCAGCAGCCCGACAGCGGCGGGCTACGAGCAGTACTTC. Encoded protein: CASSPTAAGYEQYF.

V is TRBV5-1 and J is TRBJ2-5; 7 nucleotides agree with TRBD1. Germline CDR1 reads SGHRS; CDR2 reads YFSETQ. V gave up 0 bases and J gave up 5 bases; unmatched junction bases: 13. This CDR3 region has 17 residues. This chain's CDR3 is CASSLDPTGIIGETQYF. In DNA, the CDR3 is TGCGCCAGCAGCTTGGACCCGACAGGGATAATAGGGGAGACCCAGTACTTC.

The gene calls are TRBV5-1 and TRBJ2-3; weak D call: TRBD2 (5 bases). V lost 1 base and J 5 bases, leaving 11 bases between the germline ends. The CDR3 extends over 14 amino acids. Germline lookup yields CDR1 SGHRS and CDR2 YFSETQ. The CDR3 reads CASSLSGVGDTQYF. CDR3 sequence (DNA): TGCGCCAGCAGCTTGAGCGGAGTCGGAGATACGCAGTATTTT.

V is TRBV30 and J is TRBJ2-5; D remains unclear. Trimming left V 0 bases short and J 2 bases short, with 10 bases between. The CDR3 is made up of 14 amino acids. Germline V gene sequence: CDR1 GTSNPN, CDR2 SVGIG (reference sequence). The CDR3 is CAWSVLLNQETQYF. In DNA form, the CDR3 reads TGTGCCTGGAGTGTACTTCTGAATCAAGAGACCCAGTACTTC.

The V gene is TRBV18, the J gene TRBJ1-5; 8 nucleotides align to TRBD1. J was trimmed by 8 bases and V by 3 bases; bases with no gene match: 3. The germline V gene encodes CDR1 KGHSH and CDR2 LQKENI. The CDR3 extends over 13 amino acids. This CDR3 is CASSPDREKPQHF. CDR3 bases: TGTGCCAGCTCACCGGACAGGGAAAAGCCCCAGCATTTT.

The genes are TRBV28 and TRBJ2-7, with 13 bases that match TRBD2. V lost 7 bases, J lost 1 base, and 10 bases stayed unmatched. CDR3 size: 17 residues. Looked up from germline, CDR1 is MDHEN and CDR2 is SYDVKM. CDR3: CASNQPGLAGWSYEQYF. The DNA of the CDR3 is TGTGCCAGCAACCAACCGGGACTAGCGGGATGGTCCTACGAGCAGTACTTC.

J is TRBJ2-4 and V is TRBV7-8, with 13 bases that match TRBD2. The junction had 7 bases not matched to a gene; V was cut back by 3 bases and J by 2 bases. The CDR3 is 18 residues long. Germline lookup yields CDR1 SGHVS and CDR2 FQNEAQ. The CDR3 bases are TGTGCCAGCAGCTTCACTAGCGGGAGGGCCGGGTCCAAAAACATTCAGTACTTC. This translates into CASSFTSGRAGSKNIQYF.

The chain is built from TRBV28 and TRBJ2-7, with D possibly being TRBD1 (5 bases). V was clipped by 10 bases and J by 2 bases, with 12 bases between them. In germline, CDR1 is MDHEN, CDR2 SYDVKM. The CDR3 length is 12 residues. CDR3 in amino acids: CATVDIPYEQYF. As DNA, the CDR3 is TGTGCCACGGTGGACATTCCCTACGAGCAGTACTTC.

The chain links TRBV5-4 to TRBJ2-1; tentatively, D is TRBD2 (6 bases). Trimming pared 1 base from V and 12 bases from J, leaving 20 bases between. Germline CDR1 is SGHNT and CDR2 is YYREEE (reference sequence). This CDR3 is built from 15 residues. This chain's CDR3 is CASSLSGTASMRQFF. CDR3 bases: TGTGCCAGCAGCTTGTCCGGGACTGCATCAATGAGGCAGTTCTTC.